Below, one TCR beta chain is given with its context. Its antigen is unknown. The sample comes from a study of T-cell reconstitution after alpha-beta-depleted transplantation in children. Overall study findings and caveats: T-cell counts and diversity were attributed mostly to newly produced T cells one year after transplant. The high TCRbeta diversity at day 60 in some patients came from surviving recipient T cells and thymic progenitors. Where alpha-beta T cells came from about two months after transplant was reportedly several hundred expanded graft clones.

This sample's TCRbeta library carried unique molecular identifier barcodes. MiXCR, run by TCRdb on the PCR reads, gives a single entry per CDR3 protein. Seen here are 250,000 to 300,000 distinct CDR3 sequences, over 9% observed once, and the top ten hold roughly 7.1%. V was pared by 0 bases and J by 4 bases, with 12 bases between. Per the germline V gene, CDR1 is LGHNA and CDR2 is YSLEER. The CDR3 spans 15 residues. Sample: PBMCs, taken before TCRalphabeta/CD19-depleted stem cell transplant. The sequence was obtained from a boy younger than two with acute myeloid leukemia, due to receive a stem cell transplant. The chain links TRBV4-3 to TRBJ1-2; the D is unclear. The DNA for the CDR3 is TGCGCCAGCAGCCAAGATACAGCCAGGTCCTATGGCTACACCTTC. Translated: CASSQDTARSYGYTF.